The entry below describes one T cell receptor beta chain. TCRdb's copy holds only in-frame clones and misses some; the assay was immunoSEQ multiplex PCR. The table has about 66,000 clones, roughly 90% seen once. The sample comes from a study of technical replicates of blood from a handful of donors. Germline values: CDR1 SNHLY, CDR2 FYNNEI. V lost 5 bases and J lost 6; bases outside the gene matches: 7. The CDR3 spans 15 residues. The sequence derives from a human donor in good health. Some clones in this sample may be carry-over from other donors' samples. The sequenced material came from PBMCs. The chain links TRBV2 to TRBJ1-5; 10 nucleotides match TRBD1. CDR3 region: CASSFGQGESQPQHF. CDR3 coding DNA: TGTGCCAGCAGTTTTGGACAGGGGGAAAGTCAGCCCCAGCATTTT.